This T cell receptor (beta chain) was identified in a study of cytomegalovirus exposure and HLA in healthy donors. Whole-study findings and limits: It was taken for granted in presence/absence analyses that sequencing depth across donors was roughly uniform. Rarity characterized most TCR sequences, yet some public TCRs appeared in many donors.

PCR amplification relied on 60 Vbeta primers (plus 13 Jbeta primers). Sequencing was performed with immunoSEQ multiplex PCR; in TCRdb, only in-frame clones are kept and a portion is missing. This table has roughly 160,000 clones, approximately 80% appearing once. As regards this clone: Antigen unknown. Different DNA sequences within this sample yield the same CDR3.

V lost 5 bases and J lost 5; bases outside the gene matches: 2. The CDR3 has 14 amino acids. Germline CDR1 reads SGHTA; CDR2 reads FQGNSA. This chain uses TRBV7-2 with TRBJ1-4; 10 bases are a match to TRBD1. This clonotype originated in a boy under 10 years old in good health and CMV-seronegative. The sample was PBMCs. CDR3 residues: CASSLDRGNEKLFF. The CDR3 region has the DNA TGTGCCAGCAGCCTGGACAGGGGGAATGAAAAACTGTTTTTT. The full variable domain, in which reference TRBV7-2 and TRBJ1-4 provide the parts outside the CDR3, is GAGVSQSPSNKVTEKGKDVELRCDPISGHTALYWYRQSLGQGLEFLIYFQGNSAPDKSGLPSDRFSAERTGGSVSTLTIQRTQQEDSAVYLCASSLDRGNEKLFFGSGTQLSVL.